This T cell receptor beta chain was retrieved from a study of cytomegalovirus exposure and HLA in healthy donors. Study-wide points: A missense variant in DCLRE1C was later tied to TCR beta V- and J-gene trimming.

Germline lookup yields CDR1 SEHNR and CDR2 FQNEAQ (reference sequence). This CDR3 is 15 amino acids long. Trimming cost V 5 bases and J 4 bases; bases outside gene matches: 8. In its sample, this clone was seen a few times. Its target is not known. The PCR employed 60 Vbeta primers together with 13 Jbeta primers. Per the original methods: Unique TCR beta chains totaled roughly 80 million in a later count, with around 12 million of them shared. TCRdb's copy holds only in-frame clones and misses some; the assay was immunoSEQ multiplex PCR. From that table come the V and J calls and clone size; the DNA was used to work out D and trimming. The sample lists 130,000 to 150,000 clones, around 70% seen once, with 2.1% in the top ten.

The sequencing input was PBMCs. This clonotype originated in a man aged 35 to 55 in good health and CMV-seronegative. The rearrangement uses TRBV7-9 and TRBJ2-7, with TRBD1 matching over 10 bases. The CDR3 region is CASSPRQGADYEQYF. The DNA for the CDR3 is TGTGCCAGCAGCCCGAGACAGGGGGCCGATTACGAGCAGTACTTC.